A selection of T cell receptor beta chains follows, all from one sample in a study of cytotoxic CD8 clonotypes in ibrutinib-treated CLL. Using immunoSEQ multiplex PCR, the repertoire was profiled, and TCRdb retains in-frame clones only, with some absent. Here the sample spans more than 150,000 clones, approximately 72% being singletons. The sequenced sample was PBMCs, obtained after 24 months of ibrutinib treatment. The receptors come from a human donor with chronic lymphocytic leukemia. Both conserved end residues are part of each CDR3. A D gene is named only where the DNA matches it firmly. A row's size may be missing; if present it is once, few, many or a size class.

>TRBJ2-3|.|TRBV7-8|.
CASRKGGSTDTQYF
TGTGCCAGCAGGAAGGGTGGTAGCACAGATACGCAGTATTTT
>TRBJ2-7|once|TRBV4-1|.
CASSQIGVGYYYEQYF
TGCGCCAGCAGCCAGATTGGGGTCGGGTATTACTACGAGCAGTACTTC
>TRBJ2-1|few|TRBV7-3|.
CASSFLGMEEQFF
TGTGCCAGCAGCTTCTTGGGGATGGAAGAGCAGTTCTTC
>TRBJ2-6|.|TRBV10-3|TRBD1
CAITDRDKVSGANVLTF
TGTGCCATCACAGACAGGGACAAAGTCTCCGGGGCCAACGTCCTGACTTTC
>TRBJ2-1|.|TRBV5-4|.
CASSPRGASSYNEQFF
TGTGCCAGCAGCCCGAGGGGGGCAAGCTCCTACAATGAGCAGTTCTTC
>TRBJ1-3|.|TRBV7-2|.
CASSPGDLRNTIYF
TGTGCCAGCAGCCCAGGGGACCTTCGGAACACCATATATTTT
>TRBJ2-3|few|TRBV2|TRBD2
CASSRKGAGGLLGDTQYF
TGTGCCAGCAGCAGGAAGGGGGCGGGAGGGTTACTAGGAGATACGCAGTATTTT
>TRBJ2-7|few|TRBV9|.
CASSPQRGQHEQYF
TGTGCCAGCAGCCCCCAAAGGGGACAACACGAGCAGTACTTC
>TRBJ2-3|few|TRBV27|.
CASSLRDTQYF
TGTGCCAGCAGTTTGAGAGATACGCAGTATTTT
>TRBJ1-5|.|TRBV18|TRBD1
CASSPVQGVDNQPQHF
TGTGCCAGCTCACCTGTACAGGGGGTCGACAATCAGCCCCAGCATTTT
>TRBJ1-2|.|TRBV6-6|.
CASSFVGFWDYGYTF
TGTGCCAGCAGTTTCGTGGGCTTTTGGGACTATGGCTACACCTTC
>TRBJ2-1|few|TRBV14|.
CASSQEIGLRYNEQFF
TGTGCCAGCAGCCAAGAAATAGGACTAAGGTACAATGAGCAGTTCTTC
>TRBJ2-1|.|TRBV18|.
CASSPIGTLYNEQFF
TGTGCCAGCTCACCAATCGGGACTTTATACAATGAGCAGTTCTTC
>TRBJ1-3|.|TRBV9|.
CASSVVPRGSGNTIYF
TGTGCCAGCAGCGTAGTACCCCGTGGCTCTGGAAACACCATATATTTT
>TRBJ2-1|.|TRBV27|TRBD2
CASSHGTSVYNEQFF
TGTGCCAGCAGCCACGGGACTAGCGTCTACAATGAGCAGTTCTTC
>TRBJ2-1|.|TRBV4-3|.
CASSQGAYNEQFF
TGCGCCAGCAGCCAAGGAGCCTACAATGAGCAGTTCTTC
>TRBJ2-7|.|TRBV7-9|.
CASSLAPHRDEQYF
TGTGCCAGCAGCTTAGCGCCCCACAGGGATGAGCAGTACTTC
>TRBJ1-1|.|TRBV30|.
CAWGRDREAFF
TGTGCCTGGGGTCGGGACCGCGAAGCTTTCTTT
>TRBJ2-5|.|TRBV4-3|.
CASSQDSAGRGETQYF
TGCGCCAGCAGCCAAGATTCCGCGGGAAGGGGGGAGACCCAGTACTTC
>TRBJ2-3|.|TRBV28|TRBD2
CASSFLAGRLGTQYF
TGTGCCAGCAGTTTTCTAGCGGGACGTCTAGGTACGCAGTATTTT
>TRBJ2-3|.|TRBV11-2|TRBD1
CASSLGQGTDTQYF
TGTGCCAGCAGCTTAGGACAGGGTACAGATACGCAGTATTTT
>TRBJ2-2|.|TRBV5-1|TRBD2
CASSFSGRDTGELFF
TGCGCCAGCAGCTTCAGCGGGAGGGATACCGGGGAGCTGTTTTTT
>TRBJ2-2|few|TRBV4-1|.
CASSQHESLSGELFF
TGCGCCAGCAGCCAACACGAGAGCCTCTCCGGGGAGCTGTTTTTT
>TRBJ2-3|.|TRBV30|.
CAWTPMATDTQYF
TGTGCCTGGACCCCCATGGCCACAGATACGCAGTATTTT
>TRBJ1-4|.|TRBV18|.
CASSRDEAEKLFF
TGTGCCAGCTCACGAGACGAAGCCGAAAAACTGTTTTTT
>TRBJ2-5|.|TRBV30|.
CACTLTALQETQYF
TGTGCCTGCACCCTCACAGCGCTACAAGAGACCCAGTACTTC
>TRBJ2-4|.|TRBV6-5|TRBD2
CASAGTIFKNIQYF
TGTGCCAGCGCCGGGACTATTTTCAAAAACATTCAGTACTTC
>TRBJ2-7|.|TRBV7-9|TRBD2
CASSSTSGSLYEQYF
TGTGCCAGCAGTTCGACTAGCGGGAGTCTCTACGAGCAGTACTTC
>TRBJ2-1|once|TRBV5-6|.
CASSLGQAYNEQFF
TGTGCCAGCAGCTTGGGGCAGGCGTACAATGAGCAGTTCTTC
>TRBJ2-7|.|TRBV6-1|TRBD1
CASSGPDRDSYEQYF
TGTGCCAGCTCGGGCCCGGACAGGGATTCCTACGAGCAGTACTTC
>TRBJ1-5|.|TRBV7-8|TRBD1
CASSISTGTGEQPQHF
TGTGCCAGCAGCATTAGTACAGGGACAGGGGAACAGCCCCAGCATTTT
>TRBJ2-5|once|TRBV10-3|TRBD1
CAISGPRTGIQETQYF
TGTGCCATCAGTGGGCCACGGACAGGGATCCAAGAGACCCAGTACTTC
>TRBJ1-3|.|TRBV4-1|.
CASSQISYRNEGNTIYF
TGCGCCAGCAGCCAAATATCTTACAGGAATGAAGGAAACACCATATATTTT
>TRBJ2-2|.|TRBV10-3|.
CAISESRSNTGELFF
TGTGCCATCAGTGAGTCGCGGTCCAACACCGGGGAGCTGTTTTTT
>TRBJ1-2|once|TRBV7-2|.
CASSLDRDKNYGYTF
TGTGCCAGCAGCTTAGATAGGGACAAGAACTATGGCTACACCTTC
>TRBJ2-7|.|TRBV6-1|TRBD2
CASRASGTYEQYF
TGTGCCAGCAGGGCTAGCGGAACCTACGAGCAGTACTTC
>TRBJ2-3|.|TRBV28|TRBD2
CASSLPSGSTDTQYF
TGTGCCAGCAGTTTACCTAGCGGTAGCACAGATACGCAGTATTTT
>TRBJ2-4|.|TRBV6-1|.
CASSGNVPKNIQYF
TGTGCCAGCAGTGGAAATGTTCCCAAAAACATTCAGTACTTC
>TRBJ2-5|.|TRBV2|TRBD2
CASSLGLAGEEETQYF
TGTGCCAGCAGTTTGGGACTAGCGGGAGAGGAAGAGACCCAGTACTTC
>TRBJ2-7|once|TRBV4-1|.
CASSQGQTGRSYEQYF
TGCGCCAGCAGCCAAGGGCAGACGGGACGCTCCTACGAGCAGTACTTC
>TRBJ2-7|.|TRBV11-3|.
CASSLGNGNSYEQYF
TGTGCCAGCAGCTTAGGGAACGGTAACTCCTACGAGCAGTACTTC
>TRBJ1-1|.|TRBV5-1|.
CASSSGLGTEAFF
TGCGCCAGCAGCTCAGGGCTCGGAACTGAAGCTTTCTTT
>TRBJ1-1|.|TRBV5-8|.
CASSHDRRQNTEAFF
TGTGCCAGCAGCCATGACCGAAGGCAGAACACTGAAGCTTTCTTT
>TRBJ2-1|.|TRBV5-1|TRBD1
CASSLYPGGVGGAVNEQFF
TGCGCCAGCAGCTTGTACCCAGGGGGCGTCGGCGGGGCCGTTAATGAGCAGTTCTTC